Below, 32 T cell receptor beta chains from the same sample are listed, as sequenced in a study of Graves' ophthalmopathy and Graves' hyperthyroidism. CDR3 regions of TCR beta were amplified from RNA transcripts. RT-PCR was first run with HTBI primers, then multiplex PCR in a second round. Each CDR3 protein gets one entry after TCRdb re-called the multiplex PCR reads with MiXCR. The sample has some 750,000 distinct CDR3 sequences; around 40% are singletons. The sequencing sample was made of peripheral blood. The receptors were sampled from an adult man with Graves' ophthalmopathy.

CDR3 DNA: TGTGCCAGCAGCTTTGGGACAGGGGGAAATAGGGTAGAGACCCAGTACTTC. Translating gives CASSFGTGGNRVETQYF. The chain combines TRBV14 with TRBJ2-5; 11 positions match TRBD1. The V gene end was trimmed by 5 bases and the J gene end by 4 bases; junction bases not matched to a gene: 12. In germline, CDR1 is SGHDN, CDR2 FVKESK. The CDR3 totals 17 residues.

J is TRBJ2-2 and V is TRBV25-1; a possible D gene is TRBD1 (6 bases). Trimming took off 3 bases at V and 6 bases at J, with 14 bases between the two ends. From germline, CDR1 is MGHDK and CDR2 SYGVNS. The CDR3 is 15 amino acids. CDR3 loop: CASSDPGDIPGELFF. CDR3 DNA sequence: TGTGCCAGCAGTGATCCAGGGGACATTCCCGGGGAGCTGTTTTTT.

This clonotype was counted only a few times. The chain links TRBV9 to TRBJ2-7; possible D gene TRBD2, 5 bases. The V end was cut by 4 bases, the J end by 1 base, with 18 bases between. The CDR3 contains 16 residues. Germline CDR1 reads SGDLS; CDR2 reads YYNGEE. In DNA form, the CDR3 reads TGTGCCAGCAGCCAAGCTGGAGGTAGGGAATCCTACGAGCAGTACTTC. This encodes CASSQAGGRESYEQYF. Complete variable domain (other parts from reference TRBV9 and TRBJ2-7): DSGVTQTPKHLITATGQRVTLRCSPRSGDLSVYWYQQSLDQGLQFLIQYYNGEERAKGNILERFSAQQFPDLHSELNLSSLELGDSALYFCASSQAGGRESYEQYFGPGTRLTVT.

This clonotype was detected many times. The chain links TRBV5-1 to TRBJ2-6; 10 nucleotides line up with TRBD1. Germline values: CDR1 SGHRS, CDR2 YFSETQ. Trimming at V came to 7 bases and at J to 2 bases, leaving 3 bases not matched to a gene. The length of the CDR3 is 15 residues. Here the CDR3 reads CASQTGGAGANVLTF. The CDR3 DNA follows: TGCGCCAGCCAGACAGGGGGCGCTGGGGCCAACGTCCTGACTTTC.

This clonotype was observed many times. The chain uses TRBV2 and TRBJ1-5; the D gene is possibly TRBD1 (5 bases). The germline V and J ends were trimmed by 3 bases and 4 bases, with 13 bases remaining between them. The CDR3 runs to 15 residues. The germline V gene encodes CDR1 SNHLY and CDR2 FYNNEI. The CDR3: CASSENQGGNQPQHF. The CDR3 DNA follows: TGTGCCAGCAGTGAGAATCAGGGCGGTAATCAGCCCCAGCATTTT.

As DNA, the CDR3 is TGTGCCAGCAGCTTAATAGCCGGGGAGCTCCAAGAGACCCAGTACTTC. Its protein product is CASSLIAGELQETQYF. The chain recombines TRBV25-1 with TRBJ2-5; D perhaps matches TRBD2 (5 bases). The CDR3 runs to 16 residues. Germline values: CDR1 MGHDK, CDR2 SYGVNS. Deletions cut 6 bases from V and 1 base from J, with 18 bases between.

This rearrangement joins TRBV10-3 to TRBJ1-2; D is unclear. V gave up 10 bases and J gave up 4 bases, with 19 bases separating them. In germline, CDR1 is ENHRY, CDR2 SYGVKD. The CDR3 contains 14 residues. The CDR3 region is CASLGPRGGYGYTF. Written as DNA, the CDR3 is TGTGCCAGCCTCGGGCCACGTGGCGGCTATGGCTACACCTTC.

This chain uses TRBV25-1 with TRBJ2-2; 8 bases match TRBD2. Trimming cost V 6 bases and J 5 bases; bases outside gene matches: 14. The CDR3 has 17 amino acids. Germline V gene lookup returns CDR1 MGHDK and CDR2 SYGVNS. Here the CDR3 DNA reads TGTGCCAGCAGCCAAGGAGCGGGAGTTCTGAGGACCGGGGAGCTGTTTTTT. It yields the protein CASSQGAGVLRTGELFF.

This clonotype was counted a few times. The chain carries TRBV12-3 or TRBV12-4 and TRBJ2-2; no definite D call. This CDR3 is built from 12 residues. The V and J ends lost 6 bases and 13 bases respectively, with 15 bases between them. The CDR3 DNA is TGTGCCAGCAGCCCTGGGTCAAAGGGGCTGTTTTTT. Its protein is CASSPGSKGLFF.

This clonotype came up a few times. The V gene is TRBV25-1, the J gene TRBJ2-5, with 9 bases fitting TRBD1. The J segment lost 4 bases and the V segment lost 4 bases, leaving 1 base of the junction unmatched. The germline V gene encodes CDR1 MGHDK and CDR2 SYGVNS. The CDR3 consists of 13 residues. The CDR3 is CASSGTGVETQYF. In DNA, the CDR3 is TGTGCCAGCAGTGGGACAGGGGTAGAGACCCAGTACTTC.

The chain employs TRBV19 and TRBJ1-4; the D gene is possibly TRBD1 (5 bases). CDR1 is LNHDA, CDR2 SQIVND, per germline (reference sequence). The CDR3 runs to 13 residues. V lost 11 bases, J lost 0 bases, and 10 bases lay in between. The chain's CDR3 is CACPTATNEKLFF. CDR3 coding DNA: TGTGCCTGCCCGACAGCAACTAATGAAAAACTGTTTTTT.

The J gene is TRBJ2-3, the V gene TRBV9; no firm D call. The germline V and J ends were trimmed by 2 bases and 5 bases, with 9 bases remaining between them. Germline V gene lookup returns CDR1 SGDLS and CDR2 YYNGEE. CDR3 length equals 13 residues. The CDR3 DNA sequence: TGTGCCAGCAGCGTCCTTGTGGAAGATACGCAGTATTTT. This gives the protein CASSVLVEDTQYF.

This clonotype appeared a single time. This sequence joins TRBV5-4 and TRBJ1-2, with 9 bases matching TRBD1. V was clipped by 2 bases and J by 7 bases; unmatched bases: 9. This CDR3 region has 15 residues. Looked up from germline, CDR1 is SGHNT and CDR2 is YYREEE (reference sequence). CDR3 DNA sequence: TGTGCCAGCAGCTTTCCGGGACAGGGTTTCTCTGGCTACACCTTC. Translating it yields CASSFPGQGFSGYTF.

As to this clonotype: One junction end disagrees with the germline gene, perhaps due to a read error. This chain links TRBV25-1 with TRBJ2-7; TRBD2 matches at 8 bases. This CDR3 contains 15 residues. CDR1 and CDR2 from the germline V gene are MGHDK and SYGVNS. The CDR3 bases are TGTGCCGGCAGGGGAGCGGGGGTAGGCTCCTACGAGCAGTACTTC. Translated, it gives CAGRGAGVGSYEQYF.

The chain uses TRBV2 and TRBJ2-7; TRBD1 matches 9 bases. CDR1 is SNHLY and CDR2 is FYNNEI in the germline V gene. The CDR3 runs 16 residues. V was clipped by 5 bases and J by 3 bases; unmatched bases: 11. CDR3 sequence reads: CASSLSIGTGLYEQYF. The CDR3 DNA reads as TGTGCCAGCAGTTTATCGATAGGGACAGGGCTCTACGAGCAGTACTTC.

The V gene is TRBV12-3 or TRBV12-4, the J gene TRBJ2-5; D gene uncertain. This CDR3 region has 15 residues. V was cut by 4 bases and J by 6 bases, with 18 bases left in between. The CDR3 reads CASSYGPTDKKTQYF. The CDR3 nucleotides read TGTGCCAGCAGTTACGGCCCTACAGATAAGAAGACCCAGTACTTC.

This clonotype showed up many times. For the CDR3, the DNA is TGCAGCGTTGAAGAAAGCGGCCTAACCTACGAGCAGTACTTC. This translates into CSVEESGLTYEQYF. V is TRBV29-1 and J is TRBJ2-7; maybe TRBD2 (5 bases). Per the germline V gene, CDR1 is SQVTM and CDR2 is ANQGSEA. This CDR3 is built from 14 residues. The V end was cut by 0 bases, the J end by 2 bases, with 11 bases between.

This sequence joins TRBV20-1 and TRBJ2-7, with D perhaps TRBD2 (6 bases). CDR1 and CDR2 from the germline V gene are DFQATT and SNEGSKA (reference sequence). CDR3 length: 14 amino acids. V was cut by 3 bases and J by 3 bases, with 15 bases left in between. CDR3 sequence (DNA): TGCAGTGCTAGGGCCGGGACTTTATACTACGAGCAGTACTTC. The encoded protein is CSARAGTLYYEQYF.

This clonotype appeared many times. In DNA form, the CDR3 reads TGTGCCAGCAGCCCTACGCAGGTGGATACGCAGTATTTT. Its protein is CASSPTQVDTQYF. The chain combines TRBV7-9 with TRBJ2-3; D ambiguous. The CDR3 has 13 amino acids. Germline V gene lookup returns CDR1 SEHNR and CDR2 FQNEAQ (reference sequence). V lost 5 bases to trimming and J lost 6 bases, with 12 bases between them.

This clonotype was detected many times. The V call is TRBV7-3, the J call TRBJ1-5; unclear D gene. The CDR3 has 14 amino acids. CDR1 is SGHTA, CDR2 FQGTGA, per germline. V was trimmed by 0 bases and J by 14 bases, leaving 17 bases between them. The CDR3 DNA is TGTGCCAGCAGCTTAACCCCACGTGAGGGTAACGAGCATTTT. It translates to CASSLTPREGNEHF.

The rearrangement uses TRBV15 and TRBJ2-3; 7 nucleotides agree with TRBD1. The germline gives CDR1 LNHNV, CDR2 YYDKDF (reference sequence). The CDR3 is 17 amino acids. Trimming cost V 3 bases and J 4 bases; bases outside gene matches: 13. The CDR3 sequence is CATSSSTGTVGADTQYF. The CDR3 DNA reads as TGTGCCACCAGCAGCTCAACCGGGACAGTCGGAGCAGATACGCAGTATTTT.

There are a few counts of this clonotype. The chain joins TRBV20-1 to TRBJ1-2; no clear D gene. The CDR3 length is 14 residues. Trimming stripped 0 bases from V and 3 bases from J, with 11 bases between. Per the germline V gene, CDR1 is DFQATT and CDR2 is SNEGSKA (reference sequence). The CDR3 nucleotides are TGCAGTGCTAGAGATATTGGGGTCGACTATGGCTACACCTTC. Its translation is CSARDIGVDYGYTF.

The J gene is TRBJ2-7, the V gene TRBV11-2; 8 bases are shared with TRBD2. Germline V gene sequence: CDR1 SGHAT, CDR2 FQNNGV. The CDR3 spans 16 residues. Germline trimming cut 4 bases from V and 5 bases from J; bases unmatched to any gene: 13. The CDR3 sequence is CASSSPLKREHHEQYF. The CDR3, as DNA: TGTGCCAGCAGCTCCCCCCTCAAGCGGGAGCACCACGAGCAGTACTTC.

The chain uses TRBV29-1 and TRBJ1-2; D unresolved. The V end was cut by 8 bases, the J end by 7 bases, with 14 bases between. The CDR3 has 11 amino acids. CDR1 is SQVTM, CDR2 ANQGSEA, per germline. CDR3 in amino acids: CSSPLRSGYTF. CDR3 sequence (DNA): TGCAGCAGCCCACTACGAAGTGGCTACACCTTC.

CDR3 protein: CSARGGSTDTQYF. The CDR3 region has the DNA TGCAGTGCTAGGGGTGGTAGCACAGATACGCAGTATTTT. The chain has TRBV20-1 and TRBJ2-3; no reliable D call. The V end lost 3 bases, the J end lost 0 bases, and 7 bases lay between the germline ends. The CDR3 length is 13 residues. From germline, CDR1 is DFQATT and CDR2 SNEGSKA (reference sequence).

This rearrangement joins TRBV2 to TRBJ2-7; no reliable D call. The CDR3 covers 11 residues. Per germline, CDR1 SNHLY and CDR2 FYNNEI. Trimming stripped 5 bases from V and 4 bases from J, with 6 bases between. The CDR3 here is CASSQIYEQYF. The CDR3 bases are TGTGCCAGCAGTCAGATTTACGAGCAGTACTTC.

The chain employs TRBV20-1 and TRBJ1-5; D not certain. The CDR3 length is 12 residues. CDR1 and CDR2 (germline): DFQATT, SNEGSKA (reference sequence). V was pared by 6 bases and J by 6 bases, with 12 bases between. For the CDR3, the DNA is TGCAGTGCCGAAATTAGAGGTCAGCCCCAGCATTTT. Amino acids: CSAEIRGQPQHF.

This clonotype was detected only a few times. The V and J genes are TRBV12-3 or TRBV12-4 and TRBJ2-7; a weak D match, TRBD1 (6 bases). The CDR3 totals 12 residues. Trimming removed 7 bases from V and 4 bases from J, with 11 bases in between. CDR3 protein: CASKSRGYEQYF. The CDR3 DNA sequence: TGTGCCAGCAAATCAAGGGGGTACGAGCAGTACTTC.

In its sample, this clonotype was seen many times. The rearrangement joins TRBV19 to TRBJ1-2; D gene ambiguous. Germline loops: CDR1 LNHDA, CDR2 SQIVND (reference sequence). CDR3 size: 13 residues. V lost 6 bases to trimming and J lost 4 bases, with 12 bases between them. This CDR3 reads CASRRVESYGYTF. Written as DNA, the CDR3 is TGTGCCAGTAGGAGGGTAGAAAGCTATGGCTACACCTTC.

The rearrangement uses TRBV7-9 and TRBJ2-5; the match to TRBD2 covers 11 bases. Germline loops: CDR1 SEHNR, CDR2 FQNEAQ (reference sequence). Losses at the gene ends were 5 bases for V and 1 base for J; bases not matched to a gene: 9. The CDR3 contains 17 residues. CDR3 region: CASSPAGTSGGQETQYF. CDR3 in DNA: TGTGCCAGCAGCCCGGCCGGGACTAGCGGAGGCCAAGAGACCCAGTACTTC.

This clonotype was picked up many times. The chain employs TRBV2 and TRBJ1-1; no reliable D call. Per germline, CDR1 SNHLY and CDR2 FYNNEI. The ends were cut back, 6 bases at V and 4 bases at J, with 18 bases in the middle. This CDR3 spans 15 amino acids. The CDR3 region has the DNA TGTGCCAGCAGCCAACTACGCGCGGGAACCACTGAAGCTTTCTTT. Protein product: CASSQLRAGTTEAFF.

This clonotype was seen a handful of times. The gene calls are TRBV7-8 and TRBJ2-2; possible D gene TRBD2, 5 bases. The CDR3 is 15 residues long. The germline gives CDR1 SGHVS, CDR2 FQNEAQ. Trimming took 1 base from V and 5 from J, leaving 11 bases between them. The CDR3 nucleotides are TGTGCCAGCAGCTTAGGAGGGATGGGAACCGGGGAGCTGTTTTTT. Amino acid sequence: CASSLGGMGTGELFF.